This T cell receptor beta chain was observed in a study of cytomegalovirus exposure and HLA in healthy donors. Study observations and caveats: Across HLA loci, a later analysis found differing TCR association rates, with DRB1 most and HLA-C fewest. When a later analysis compared HLA-associated TCR beta chains with equally common others, the HLA-associated chains turned out to be more clonally expanded and to have lower generation probabilities.

The PCR employed 60 Vbeta primers together with 13 Jbeta primers. Assay: immunoSEQ multiplex PCR; the TCRdb copy retains only in-frame clones and omits some. The sample includes some 130,000 clones, about 78% seen only once; the top ten take about 3%. Note on this clone: Its antigen is not identified.

No record was made of this donor's CMV serostatus. Germline-derived CDR1 and CDR2 are SGHRS and YFSETQ. V lost 4 bases and J lost 2, with 15 bases in between. This CDR3 contains 16 residues. The sequence was collected from a human donor in good health. Sequenced material: PBMCs. The V and J genes are TRBV5-1 and TRBJ2-2, with a tentative D call TRBD2 (6 bases). The CDR3 nucleotides read TGCGCCAGCAGCAATACCGGGACTCTAAACACCGGGGAGCTGTTTTTT. Its protein product is CASSNTGTLNTGELFF.